A selection of T cell receptor beta chains follows, all from one sample in a study of CD8+ T cells in alopecia areata. Method: immunoSEQ multiplex PCR; TCRdb's copy keeps in-frame clones and lacks some. This sample has over 250,000 clones, with around 64% found just once. The sample consisted of CD4+ T cells sorted from blood, taken between weeks 51 and 54, from a patient treated with tofacitinib. Receptor source: a human donor with alopecia areata. Each CDR3 is given with its conserved first and last residue. The D gene is left open where the match is weak. Not every row has a clone size; where given, it reads once, few, many or a size class.

j_gene: TRBJ2-1
abundance: -
v_gene: TRBV14
d_gene: TRBD1
CDR3nt: TGTGCCAGCAGCCCGACAGGGATGTACAATGAGCAGTTCTTC
CDR3aa: CASSPTGMYNEQFF

j_gene: TRBJ2-3
abundance: -
v_gene: TRBV7-2
d_gene: TRBD2
CDR3nt: TGTGCCAGCAGCTTAGGCGCGGGGGGCTCCCAGGGTACGCAGTATTTT
CDR3aa: CASSLGAGGSQGTQYF

j_gene: TRBJ1-2
abundance: -
v_gene: TRBV4-1
d_gene: TRBD1
CDR3nt: TGCGCCAGCAGCCACCCGACAGGGCCCTATGGCTACACCTTC
CDR3aa: CASSHPTGPYGYTF

j_gene: TRBJ2-2
abundance: -
v_gene: TRBV9
d_gene: -
CDR3nt: TGTGCCAGCAGCGTAGGCCTTCTCACCGGGGAGCTGTTTTTT
CDR3aa: CASSVGLLTGELFF

j_gene: TRBJ2-7
abundance: once
v_gene: TRBV14
d_gene: -
CDR3nt: TGTGCCAGCAGCCGAACCCTGGGCGAGCAGTACTTC
CDR3aa: CASSRTLGEQYF

j_gene: TRBJ2-1
abundance: -
v_gene: TRBV5-1
d_gene: -
CDR3nt: TGCGCCAGCAGCCAGAGGGACTCCTACAATGAGCAGTTCTTC
CDR3aa: CASSQRDSYNEQFF

j_gene: TRBJ1-1
abundance: -
v_gene: TRBV7-3
d_gene: -
CDR3nt: TGTGCCAGCAGCTCGGGGGTCGAAGAAGCTTTCTTT
CDR3aa: CASSSGVEEAFF

j_gene: TRBJ2-1
abundance: few
v_gene: TRBV7-2
d_gene: -
CDR3nt: TGTGCCAGCAGCCCGGGGCCCTCCGTATACAATGAGCAGTTCTTC
CDR3aa: CASSPGPSVYNEQFF

j_gene: TRBJ2-5
abundance: few
v_gene: TRBV5-1
d_gene: -
CDR3nt: TGCGCCAGCAGCACCGGACTAAACAAGTACCAAGAGACCCAGTACTTC
CDR3aa: CASSTGLNKYQETQYF

j_gene: TRBJ2-5
abundance: once
v_gene: TRBV30
d_gene: -
CDR3nt: TGTGCCTGGAGGGGGCTACCGTACCAAGAGACCCAGTACTTC
CDR3aa: CAWRGLPYQETQYF

j_gene: TRBJ2-5
abundance: -
v_gene: TRBV29-1
d_gene: -
CDR3nt: TGCAGCGTTGATAAGCAGCAAGAGACCCAGTACTTC
CDR3aa: CSVDKQQETQYF

j_gene: TRBJ2-2
abundance: -
v_gene: TRBV19
d_gene: TRBD1
CDR3nt: TGTGCCAGTAGTCTAAACAGGGGCACCGGGGAGCTGTTTTTT
CDR3aa: CASSLNRGTGELFF

j_gene: TRBJ2-1
abundance: -
v_gene: TRBV4-3
d_gene: TRBD2
CDR3nt: TGCGCCAGCAGCCAAACCGCACTAGCGACCGAGCAGTTCTTC
CDR3aa: CASSQTALATEQFF

j_gene: TRBJ1-1
abundance: once
v_gene: TRBV25-1
d_gene: -
CDR3nt: TGTGCCAGCAGTGAACTCCGCGGGATGAACACTGAAGCTTTCTTT
CDR3aa: CASSELRGMNTEAFF

j_gene: TRBJ1-1
abundance: -
v_gene: TRBV5-4
d_gene: -
CDR3nt: TGTGCCAGCAGCTCCCCACGCAACACTGAAGCTTTCTTT
CDR3aa: CASSSPRNTEAFF

j_gene: TRBJ1-1
abundance: -
v_gene: TRBV30
d_gene: TRBD1
CDR3nt: TGTGCCTGGAGTACTCAGGGGGCCACTGAAGCTTTCTTT
CDR3aa: CAWSTQGATEAFF

j_gene: TRBJ2-3
abundance: once
v_gene: TRBV9
d_gene: TRBD2
CDR3nt: TGTGCCAGCAGCGTAACCTCTACGGCGGGGGGCACAGATACGCAGTATTTT
CDR3aa: CASSVTSTAGGTDTQYF

j_gene: TRBJ2-4
abundance: -
v_gene: TRBV2
d_gene: -
CDR3nt: TGTGCCAGCAGTGAGATCCGGGACCCTAAAAACATTCAGTACTTC
CDR3aa: CASSEIRDPKNIQYF

j_gene: TRBJ2-3
abundance: -
v_gene: TRBV30
d_gene: -
CDR3nt: TGTGCCTGGATCTCAGATCGAAGCACAGATACGCAGTATTTT
CDR3aa: CAWISDRSTDTQYF

j_gene: TRBJ2-7
abundance: few
v_gene: TRBV29-1
d_gene: TRBD2
CDR3nt: TGCAGCGTTGAACGGGGGGGCGAGCAGTACTTC
CDR3aa: CSVERGGEQYF

j_gene: TRBJ1-1
abundance: -
v_gene: TRBV29-1
d_gene: -
CDR3nt: TGCAGCGTTCTAGTTGCGCACACTGAAGCTTTCTTT
CDR3aa: CSVLVAHTEAFF

j_gene: TRBJ1-2
abundance: -
v_gene: TRBV9
d_gene: -
CDR3nt: TGTGCCAGCAGCGGCGGACACCGGGAAATCTATGGCTACACCTTC
CDR3aa: CASSGGHREIYGYTF

j_gene: TRBJ2-7
abundance: -
v_gene: TRBV19
d_gene: TRBD2
CDR3nt: TGTGCCAGTAGTACGCCCGGGACTAGCGGCTCCTACGAGCAGTACTTC
CDR3aa: CASSTPGTSGSYEQYF

j_gene: TRBJ2-7
abundance: once
v_gene: TRBV5-4
d_gene: -
CDR3nt: TGTGCCAGCAGCTTGCCAGGGCGGGACGAGCAGTACTTC
CDR3aa: CASSLPGRDEQYF

j_gene: TRBJ1-2
abundance: few
v_gene: TRBV19
d_gene: -
CDR3nt: TGTGCCAGTAGTAGTCATCCAGGGTCTGGCTACACCTTC
CDR3aa: CASSSHPGSGYTF

j_gene: TRBJ2-5
abundance: -
v_gene: TRBV30
d_gene: -
CDR3nt: TGTGCCTGGAGTGTACTTGGTAAAGAGACCCAGTACTTC
CDR3aa: CAWSVLGKETQYF

j_gene: TRBJ1-3
abundance: -
v_gene: TRBV30
d_gene: -
CDR3nt: TGTGCCTGGATAAGGGCCTCTGGAAACACCATATATTTT
CDR3aa: CAWIRASGNTIYF

j_gene: TRBJ2-5
abundance: -
v_gene: TRBV6-5
d_gene: TRBD2
CDR3nt: TGTGCCAGCAGTATAGCGGGGGGGCTGGAGACCCAGTACTTC
CDR3aa: CASSIAGGLETQYF

j_gene: TRBJ2-7
abundance: -
v_gene: TRBV5-1
d_gene: -
CDR3nt: TGCGCCAGCAGCGCGGCACCGTACTCCTACGAGCAGTACTTC
CDR3aa: CASSAAPYSYEQYF

j_gene: TRBJ2-1
abundance: -
v_gene: TRBV29-1
d_gene: TRBD2
CDR3nt: TGCAGCCTGGGGGGGGCCTACAATGAGCAGTTCTTC
CDR3aa: CSLGGAYNEQFF

j_gene: TRBJ2-1
abundance: -
v_gene: TRBV19
d_gene: -
CDR3nt: TGTGCCAGTCAGGGGCAGTTATTGCATGAGCAGTTCTTC
CDR3aa: CASQGQLLHEQFF

j_gene: TRBJ1-4
abundance: -
v_gene: TRBV10-3
d_gene: -
CDR3nt: TGTGCCATCAGTGAGTCTGACAGCCGCGGAAAACTGTTTTTT
CDR3aa: CAISESDSRGKLFF

j_gene: TRBJ1-6
abundance: few
v_gene: TRBV29-1
d_gene: TRBD1
CDR3nt: TGCAGTGCCAAATCGGGGACAGAAAATTCACCCCTCCACTTT
CDR3aa: CSAKSGTENSPLHF

j_gene: TRBJ1-1
abundance: -
v_gene: TRBV2
d_gene: -
CDR3nt: TGTGCCAGCAGGAGGGACAATGAGGCTTTCTTT
CDR3aa: CASRRDNEAFF

j_gene: TRBJ1-2
abundance: few
v_gene: TRBV7-2
d_gene: TRBD1
CDR3nt: TGTGCCAGCAGCTCCTCGGCCGGGACAGGTGGTGGCTACACCTTC
CDR3aa: CASSSSAGTGGGYTF

j_gene: TRBJ1-1
abundance: -
v_gene: TRBV6-6
d_gene: -
CDR3nt: TGTGCCAGCAATCCCGGGACCCGGTGGGCTGAAGCTTTCTTT
CDR3aa: CASNPGTRWAEAFF

j_gene: TRBJ2-7
abundance: -
v_gene: TRBV6-6
d_gene: -
CDR3nt: TGTGCCAGCAGTTACCCCCGGGCGGACGAGCAGTACTTC
CDR3aa: CASSYPRADEQYF

j_gene: TRBJ2-7
abundance: -
v_gene: TRBV30
d_gene: -
CDR3nt: TGTGCCTGGAGTAAGACAGCCTACGAGCAGTACTTC
CDR3aa: CAWSKTAYEQYF

j_gene: TRBJ2-3
abundance: few
v_gene: TRBV5-4
d_gene: TRBD1
CDR3nt: TGTGCCAGCAGCCCTGCGACAGGGGGCGGAGGCACAGATACGCAGTATTTT
CDR3aa: CASSPATGGGGTDTQYF

j_gene: TRBJ1-1
abundance: -
v_gene: TRBV6-1
d_gene: -
CDR3nt: TGTGCCAGCAGAGAGTGGCACACTGAAGCTTTCTTT
CDR3aa: CASREWHTEAFF

j_gene: TRBJ1-6
abundance: -
v_gene: TRBV18
d_gene: -
CDR3nt: TGTGCCAGCTCACCTCTGGGATGGAGCGCCTATAATTCACCCCTCCACTTT
CDR3aa: CASSPLGWSAYNSPLHF

j_gene: TRBJ1-1
abundance: -
v_gene: TRBV4-3
d_gene: -
CDR3nt: TGCGCCAGCAGCCAAGTAACAGGCACTGAAGCTTTCTTT
CDR3aa: CASSQVTGTEAFF

j_gene: TRBJ1-5
abundance: -
v_gene: TRBV30
d_gene: TRBD1
CDR3nt: TGTGCCTGGAGTCGGGACAGGGAGCAGCCCCAGCATTTT
CDR3aa: CAWSRDREQPQHF

j_gene: TRBJ2-5
abundance: -
v_gene: TRBV12-5
d_gene: -
CDR3nt: TGTGCTACCAGGGGGGAAGGGACCCAGTACTTC
CDR3aa: CATRGEGTQYF

j_gene: TRBJ1-5
abundance: -
v_gene: TRBV7-8
d_gene: -
CDR3nt: TGTGCCAGCAGCTTAGCGCTAGAGCAGCCCCAGCATTTT
CDR3aa: CASSLALEQPQHF

j_gene: TRBJ2-7
abundance: once
v_gene: TRBV2
d_gene: TRBD1
CDR3nt: TGTGCCAGCAGTGTCGCAGGGGGCAACTACGAGCAGTACTTC
CDR3aa: CASSVAGGNYEQYF

j_gene: TRBJ2-7
abundance: many
v_gene: TRBV7-8
d_gene: TRBD2
CDR3nt: TGTGCCAGCAGCTTTAGCCTACGCTCCGGGACTAGCGCCATCAGGTACTTC
CDR3aa: CASSFSLRSGTSAIRYF

j_gene: TRBJ2-3
abundance: -
v_gene: TRBV29-1
d_gene: -
CDR3nt: TGCAGCGTTGATGCAGGGGGCACAGATACGCAGTATTTT
CDR3aa: CSVDAGGTDTQYF

j_gene: TRBJ1-6
abundance: -
v_gene: TRBV15
d_gene: TRBD1
CDR3nt: TGTGCCACCAGCCCTAGGGCGGGACAGGGGAATTCACCCCTCCACTTT
CDR3aa: CATSPRAGQGNSPLHF

j_gene: TRBJ2-4
abundance: -
v_gene: TRBV11-2
d_gene: -
CDR3nt: TGTGCCAGCAGCTTGCTAGGAATAGCCAAAAACATTCAGTACTTC
CDR3aa: CASSLLGIAKNIQYF

j_gene: TRBJ1-3
abundance: -
v_gene: TRBV30
d_gene: -
CDR3nt: TGTGCCTGGAGTGATGGAAACACCATATATTTT
CDR3aa: CAWSDGNTIYF